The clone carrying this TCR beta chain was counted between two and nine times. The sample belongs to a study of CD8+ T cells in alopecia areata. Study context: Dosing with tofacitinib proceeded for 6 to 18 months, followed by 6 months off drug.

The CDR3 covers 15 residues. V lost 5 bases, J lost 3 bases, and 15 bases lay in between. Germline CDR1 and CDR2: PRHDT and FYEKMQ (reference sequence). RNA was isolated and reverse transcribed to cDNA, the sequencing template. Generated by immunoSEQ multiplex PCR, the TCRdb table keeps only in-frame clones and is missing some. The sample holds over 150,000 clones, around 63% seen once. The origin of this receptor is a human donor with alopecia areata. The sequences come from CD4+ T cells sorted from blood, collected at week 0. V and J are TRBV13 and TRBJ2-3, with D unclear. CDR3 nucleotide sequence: TGTGCCAGCAGCCTCCGGGCCGGTTGGACAGATACGCAGTATTTT. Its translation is CASSLRAGWTDTQYF.